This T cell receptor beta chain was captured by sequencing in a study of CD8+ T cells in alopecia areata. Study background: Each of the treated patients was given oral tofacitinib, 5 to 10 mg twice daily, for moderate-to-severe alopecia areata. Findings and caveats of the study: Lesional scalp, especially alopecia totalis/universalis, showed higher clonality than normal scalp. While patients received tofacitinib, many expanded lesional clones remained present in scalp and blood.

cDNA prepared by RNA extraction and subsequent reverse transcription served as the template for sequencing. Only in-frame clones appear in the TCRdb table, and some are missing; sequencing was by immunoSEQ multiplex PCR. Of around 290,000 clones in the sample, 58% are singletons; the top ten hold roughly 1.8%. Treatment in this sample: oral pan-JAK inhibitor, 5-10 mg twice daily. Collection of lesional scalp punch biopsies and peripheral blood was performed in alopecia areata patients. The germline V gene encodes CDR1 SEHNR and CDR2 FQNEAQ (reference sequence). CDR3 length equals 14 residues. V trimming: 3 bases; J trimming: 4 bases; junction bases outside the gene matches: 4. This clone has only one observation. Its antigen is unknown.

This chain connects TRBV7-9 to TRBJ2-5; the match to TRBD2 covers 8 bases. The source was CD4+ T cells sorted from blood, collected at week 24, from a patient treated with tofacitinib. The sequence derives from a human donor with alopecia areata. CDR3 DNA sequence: TGTGCCAGCAGCTTGAGCGGGGGAGCAGAGACCCAGTACTTC. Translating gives CASSLSGGAETQYF.